The 27 T cell receptor beta chains in this list originate from one sample, sequenced in a study of radiotherapy plus CTLA-4 blockade in lung cancer (dated by TCRdb to 2016 to 2019). The method behind the library was the immunoSEQ multiplex PCR assay. TCRdb's version of the immuneACCESS table is confined to in-frame rearrangements and falls short of the full clone set. An unresolved V gene accounts for under half of the shortfall where checked; the remainder is of unknown origin. The sample table lists under 65,000 clones, about three quarters of them with a count of one. Around 2.4% of the sample belongs to the ten largest clones. Material: peripheral blood, obtained from a patient treated with radiotherapy plus ipilimumab. The receptors stem from a human donor with non-small cell lung cancer whose response to radiotherapy plus ipilimumab could not be evaluated.

The chain is built from TRBV6-4 and TRBJ2-5, with a tentative D call TRBD2 (6 bases). TRBJ2-7 matches the DNA end more closely, so the J call is doubtful. Germline CDR1 is MRHNA and CDR2 is SNTAGT. The CDR3 loop spans 16 amino acids. In DNA form, the CDR3 reads TGTGCCAGCACCGAGACACTGGCAGCGGGTGGCTACGAGCAGTACTTC. It specifies CASTETLAAGGYEQYF.

The chain is built from TRBV4-1 and TRBJ2-5; D is perhaps TRBD2 (6 bases). Germline-derived CDR1 and CDR2 are MGHRA and YSYEKL. CDR3 length: 12 amino acids. Trimming left V 1 base short and J 10 bases short, with 10 bases between. CDR3 sequence: CASSQGLGVQYF. The CDR3 DNA is TGCGCCAGCAGCCAAGGACTAGGGGTCCAGTACTTC.

The sample holds a few counts of this clone. This chain connects TRBV7-9 to TRBJ2-1; tentative D call: TRBD2 (5 bases). This CDR3 has 13 amino acids. CDR1 is SEHNR, CDR2 FQNEAQ, per germline (reference sequence). V lost 2 bases to trimming and J lost 8 bases, with 10 bases between them. CDR3 DNA sequence: TGTGCCAGCAGCTTAATCACGAGGGATGAGCAGTTCTTC. It encodes CASSLITRDEQFF.

This clone was observed a single time. The chain has TRBV7-3 and TRBJ1-1; D might be TRBD1 (6 bases). This CDR3 spans 14 amino acids. Germline V CDR1 and CDR2: SGHTA, FQGTGA. Trimming cost V 2 bases and J 7 bases, with 14 bases left between them. The CDR3 reads CASSLQAGALEAFF. DNA of the CDR3: TGTGCCAGCAGCTTACAGGCAGGGGCTCTTGAAGCTTTCTTT.

The V call is TRBV11-2, the J call TRBJ2-7; weak D call: TRBD2 (5 bases). V was cut by 3 bases and J by 6 bases, with 15 bases left in between. The CDR3 loop spans 14 amino acids. Germline lookup yields CDR1 SGHAT and CDR2 FQNNGV. The CDR3 nucleotides read TGTGCCAGCAGCTTTAACCGAGGGTTCGGCGAGCAGTACTTC. Its protein product is CASSFNRGFGEQYF.

As DNA, the CDR3 is TGTGCCAGCAGCCGGGACAGGGTATCCTACGAGCAGTACTTC. Residues: CASSRDRVSYEQYF. V gene TRBV14 combines with J gene TRBJ2-7; 9 bases agree with TRBD1. The junction had 2 bases not matched to a gene; V was cut back by 4 bases and J by 1 base. The CDR3 loop spans 14 amino acids. Germline CDR1 SGHDN, CDR2 FVKESK.

The rearrangement joins TRBV15 to TRBJ1-1, with no clear D. Germline V gives CDR1 LNHNV, CDR2 YYDKDF (reference sequence). This CDR3 has 16 residues. The V end was cut by 9 bases, the J end by 0 bases, with 20 bases between. In DNA form, the CDR3 reads TGTGCCACTACCCCCCGAGGCGACTCCATGAACACTGAAGCTTTCTTT. This sequence encodes CATTPRGDSMNTEAFF.

The chain has TRBV9 and TRBJ2-2; 7 bases map to TRBD2. The ends lost 5 bases at V and 0 bases at J; junction bases unmatched: 10. CDR3 size: 17 residues. CDR1 is SGDLS and CDR2 is YYNGEE in the germline V gene. CDR3 sequence: CASSRSSGGPNTGELFF. The CDR3 DNA follows: TGTGCCAGCAGTAGATCTAGCGGAGGGCCGAACACCGGGGAGCTGTTTTTT.

There are a few counts of this clone. The V call is TRBV6-6, the J call TRBJ1-5, with unresolved D. The CDR3 length is 15 residues. Germline V gene lookup returns CDR1 MNHNY and CDR2 SVGAGI (reference sequence). V lost 2 bases, J lost 0 bases, and 8 bases lay in between. This chain's CDR3 is CASSYLRYSNQPQHF. CDR3 DNA sequence: TGTGCCAGCAGTTACCTGCGGTATAGCAATCAGCCCCAGCATTTT.

The V and J genes are TRBV19 and TRBJ2-7; possible D gene TRBD1, 5 bases. The V gene's germline CDR1 is LNHDA and CDR2 SQIVND (reference sequence). Trimming shortened V by 7 bases and J by 3 bases, and 16 bases separated the two germline ends. There are 14 residues in the CDR3. Here the CDR3 reads CASTPGISHYEQYF. CDR3 nucleotides: TGTGCCAGTACCCCAGGGATTTCCCACTACGAGCAGTACTTC.

V is TRBV6-4 and J is TRBJ2-3; D is possibly TRBD2 (6 bases). The length of the CDR3 is 16 residues. Germline CDR1 is MRHNA and CDR2 is SNTAGT. The V and J ends lost 5 bases and 2 bases respectively, with 17 bases between them. This CDR3 is CASSPTSPQTTDTQYF. CDR3 nucleotides: TGTGCCAGCAGTCCGACTAGTCCCCAGACCACAGATACGCAGTATTTT.

This clone was observed a few times. CDR3 protein: CASSYSLGGDFEAFF. DNA for the CDR3: TGTGCCAGCAGTTACTCGCTAGGGGGCGATTTTGAAGCTTTCTTT. The rearrangement uses TRBV6-6 and TRBJ1-1, with 7 bases identical to TRBD1. J was trimmed by 7 bases and V by 0 bases; bases with no gene match: 8. The CDR3 is made up of 15 amino acids. Germline CDR1 is MNHNY and CDR2 is SVGAGI (reference sequence).

V and J are TRBV18 and TRBJ2-1, with TRBD2 identical over 16 bases. The V segment lost 6 bases and the J segment 7 bases; nucleotides outside the gene matches: 3. The length of the CDR3 is 15 residues. Per the germline V gene, CDR1 is KGHSH and CDR2 is LQKENI. CDR3 in DNA: TGTGCCAGCTCCCAGGGACTAGCGGGGGGGAATGAGCAGTTCTTC. Translating it yields CASSQGLAGGNEQFF.

This chain joins TRBV10-2 and TRBJ2-5; D gene ambiguous. From germline, CDR1 is WSHSY and CDR2 SAAADI. Trimming left V 7 bases short and J 4 bases short, with 16 bases between. The CDR3 contains 14 residues. As DNA, the CDR3 is TGCGCCAGCACCCAAGTTGGAGTTTCAGAGACCCAGTACTTC. It codes for CASTQVGVSETQYF.

In nucleotides, the CDR3 is TGTGCCAGCACGTACAGGGGGGCCGGTCAGCCCCAGCATTTT. Its protein is CASTYRGAGQPQHF. The chain employs TRBV6-1 and TRBJ1-5; 8 nucleotides agree with TRBD1. The CDR3 spans 14 residues. The V segment lost 7 bases and the J segment 6 bases; nucleotides outside the gene matches: 8. CDR1 is MNHNS, CDR2 SASEGT, per germline.

Details on this clone: Distinct nucleotide sequences in the sample also encode this CDR3. This sequence joins TRBV5-1 and TRBJ2-1, with 7 bases identical to TRBD1. The germline V gene encodes CDR1 SGHRS and CDR2 YFSETQ. The CDR3 loop spans 13 amino acids. Trimming took 6 bases from V and 3 from J; bases not matched to a gene: 3. This chain's CDR3 is CASTRDSYNEQFF. Here the CDR3 DNA reads TGCGCCAGCACCCGGGACAGCTACAATGAGCAGTTCTTC.

This rearrangement joins TRBV9 to TRBJ2-5; D possibly corresponds to TRBD1 (6 bases). This CDR3 has 14 amino acids. The germline V and J ends were trimmed by 0 bases and 4 bases, with 10 bases remaining between them. Germline CDR1 is SGDLS and CDR2 is YYNGEE. The CDR3 DNA follows: TGTGCCAGCAGCGTAGGACTCAGGGGAGAGACCCAGTACTTC. Translation gives CASSVGLRGETQYF.

This chain uses TRBV28 with TRBJ2-1; D possibly corresponds to TRBD1 (5 bases). The CDR3 has 14 residues. Germline V gene data show CDR1 as MDHEN and CDR2 as SYDVKM. With 6 bases removed from V and 0 bases from J, the gap between germline ends came to 9 bases. The CDR3 spells CASSRASSYNEQFF. CDR3 in DNA: TGTGCCAGCAGCAGGGCTAGCTCCTACAATGAGCAGTTCTTC.

This chain links TRBV27 with TRBJ2-3, with a tentative D call TRBD2 (7 bases). Germline-derived CDR1 and CDR2 are MNHEY and SMNVEV (reference sequence). This CDR3 contains 14 residues. Trimming took off 4 bases at V and 5 bases at J, with 13 bases between the two ends. The CDR3 DNA follows: TGTGCCAGCAGTTGGGGGGGCGCAATAGATACGCAGTATTTT. This translates into CASSWGGAIDTQYF.

The CDR3 spells CASSPGIGPPTYEQYF. The CDR3 bases are TGCGCCAGCAGCCCGGGTATTGGTCCACCGACCTACGAGCAGTACTTC. V usage is TRBV5-1 and J usage is TRBJ2-7; D is undetermined. CDR1 and CDR2 from the germline V gene are SGHRS and YFSETQ. V lost 4 bases and J lost 2, with 19 bases in between. The CDR3 is 16 amino acids. The variable domain in full, with the rest retrieved from reference TRBV5-1 and TRBJ2-7, is KAGVTQTPRYLIKTRGQQVTLSCSPISGHRSVSWYQQTPGQGLQFLFEYFSETQRNKGNFPGRFSGRQFSNSRSEMNVSTLELGDSALYLCASSPGIGPPTYEQYFGPGTRLTVT.

The V call is TRBV28, the J call TRBJ1-2; 8 bases line up with TRBD1. The germline V gene encodes CDR1 MDHEN and CDR2 SYDVKM. This CDR3 comprises 14 residues. Trimming removed 6 bases from V and 0 bases from J; junction bases left unmatched: 3. CDR3 in DNA: TGTGCCAGCAGGGCAGGGGGCCCTAACTATGGCTACACCTTC. Its translation: CASRAGGPNYGYTF.

V gene TRBV6-6 combines with J gene TRBJ2-2; 13 bases match TRBD2. The CDR3 length is 15 residues. Germline V gene data show CDR1 as MNHNY and CDR2 as SVGAGI (reference sequence). The J segment lost 4 bases and the V segment lost 5 bases, leaving 1 base of the junction unmatched. CDR3 DNA sequence: TGTGCCAGCAGTACTAGCGGGGGGGGCACCGGGGAGCTGTTTTTT. Translated, it gives CASSTSGGGTGELFF.

The V gene is TRBV29-1, the J gene TRBJ2-2; 7 positions match TRBD1. CDR3 size: 14 residues. Germline-derived CDR1 and CDR2 are SQVTM and ANQGSEA. Trimming took 7 bases from V and 4 from J; bases not matched to a gene: 9. This chain's CDR3 is CSARDSLGTGELFF. CDR3 nucleotide sequence: TGCAGCGCAAGGGACAGTCTCGGCACCGGGGAGCTGTTTTTT.

The rearrangement joins TRBV21-1 to TRBJ1-1; TRBD1 reflects the table's D call only, with no check against the DNA. TRBV21-1 represents a pseudogene. The CDR3 sequence is 14 residues long. As DNA, the CDR3 is TGTGCCAGCAGCCGAGGACAGAAGAACACTGAAGCTTTCTTT. This sequence encodes CASSRGQKNTEAFF.

This clone was observed a handful of times. V gene TRBV5-6 combines with J gene TRBJ2-5; a possible D gene is TRBD2 (6 bases). The CDR3 length is 16 residues. V lost 4 bases, J lost 5 bases, and 21 bases lay in between. Germline V CDR1 and CDR2: SGHDT, YYEEEE. CDR3 in amino acids: CASSAAPGAGRETQYF. CDR3 coding DNA: TGTGCCAGCAGCGCAGCCCCGGGAGCAGGGCGGGAGACCCAGTACTTC.

J is TRBJ1-2 and V is TRBV28; no definite D call. This CDR3 spans 15 amino acids. CDR1 is MDHEN and CDR2 is SYDVKM in the germline V gene. V lost 8 bases and J lost 4, with 20 bases in between. The CDR3: CASRPLPAGSYGYTF. For the CDR3, the DNA is TGTGCCAGCCGACCCTTACCAGCAGGCTCCTATGGCTACACCTTC.

The chain has TRBV11-1 and TRBJ1-1; TRBD1 matches 7 bases. Germline V gives CDR1 SGHAT, CDR2 FQDESV (reference sequence). The CDR3 contains 11 residues. Trimming took 8 bases from V and 11 from J; bases not matched to a gene: 8. The CDR3 here is CASGHQGEAFF. Here the CDR3 DNA reads TGTGCCAGCGGTCATCAGGGGGAGGCTTTCTTT.